The rows below give T cell receptor beta chains drawn from one sample of a study of shared clonotypes between healthy human individuals. TCRdb's table, derived via immunoSEQ multiplex PCR, lists solely in-frame clones and lacks some. The table shows under 1,900,000 clones, with approximately 98.5% occurring only once. Sequences were obtained from naive CD4+ T cells sorted from blood. All receptors derive from a young man in good health. Each CDR3 is given with its conserved first and last residue. For some rows the clone size is stated as once, few or many, or as a class when expanded; others skip it.

abundance: -; j_gene: TRBJ2-7; v_gene: TRBV5-4; CDR3aa: CASSLWVSGGRGEQYF
abundance: -; j_gene: TRBJ2-1; v_gene: TRBV21-1; CDR3aa: CASTPGTGNEQFF
abundance: -; j_gene: TRBJ2-2; v_gene: TRBV5-1; CDR3aa: CASSMGQVNTGELFF
abundance: -; j_gene: TRBJ2-1; v_gene: TRBV28; CDR3aa: CASSLGAGLAGVFYNEQFF
abundance: once; j_gene: TRBJ2-4; v_gene: TRBV18; CDR3aa: CASSPRRTPHSSIQYF
abundance: -; j_gene: TRBJ2-5; v_gene: TRBV29-1; CDR3aa: CSVKWQQETQYF
abundance: -; j_gene: TRBJ1-4; v_gene: TRBV2; CDR3aa: CARGQREPATNEKLFF
abundance: -; j_gene: TRBJ2-3; v_gene: TRBV7-9; CDR3aa: CASSLASGSVEDTQYF
abundance: -; j_gene: TRBJ1-2; v_gene: TRBV5-1; CDR3aa: CASSLSPAGDGYTF
abundance: -; j_gene: TRBJ1-2; v_gene: TRBV5-4; CDR3aa: CASSVGTPLGDYGYTF
abundance: -; j_gene: TRBJ1-5; v_gene: TRBV27; CDR3aa: CASSPGLAGKPQHF
abundance: -; j_gene: TRBJ2-7; v_gene: TRBV2; CDR3aa: CASKPARSYEQYF
abundance: -; j_gene: TRBJ2-5; v_gene: TRBV18; CDR3aa: CASSPVQRIQETQYF
abundance: -; j_gene: TRBJ2-7; v_gene: TRBV15; CDR3aa: CATSRLATQDYEQYF
abundance: -; j_gene: TRBJ1-1; v_gene: TRBV7-9; CDR3aa: CASSQKPGQLTNTEAFF
abundance: -; j_gene: TRBJ2-7; v_gene: TRBV5-1; CDR3aa: CASSSGSVYEQYF
abundance: -; j_gene: TRBJ1-2; v_gene: TRBV30; CDR3aa: CAWKTGYYGYTF
abundance: many; j_gene: TRBJ2-2; v_gene: TRBV5-6; CDR3aa: CASSLLSGRADTGELFF
abundance: -; j_gene: TRBJ2-1; v_gene: TRBV5-4; CDR3aa: CASSLEGGSEQFF
abundance: -; j_gene: TRBJ2-1; v_gene: TRBV30; CDR3aa: CAWQQYTYNEQFF
abundance: -; j_gene: TRBJ2-2; v_gene: TRBV7-9; CDR3aa: CASSLKGAAGELFF
abundance: once; j_gene: TRBJ2-5; v_gene: TRBV27; CDR3aa: CASSLLRTGGYQETQYF
abundance: -; j_gene: TRBJ1-1; v_gene: TRBV19; CDR3aa: CASRLRNTEAFF
abundance: -; j_gene: TRBJ2-5; v_gene: TRBV4-1; CDR3aa: CASSQDPSGAGGIGTQYF